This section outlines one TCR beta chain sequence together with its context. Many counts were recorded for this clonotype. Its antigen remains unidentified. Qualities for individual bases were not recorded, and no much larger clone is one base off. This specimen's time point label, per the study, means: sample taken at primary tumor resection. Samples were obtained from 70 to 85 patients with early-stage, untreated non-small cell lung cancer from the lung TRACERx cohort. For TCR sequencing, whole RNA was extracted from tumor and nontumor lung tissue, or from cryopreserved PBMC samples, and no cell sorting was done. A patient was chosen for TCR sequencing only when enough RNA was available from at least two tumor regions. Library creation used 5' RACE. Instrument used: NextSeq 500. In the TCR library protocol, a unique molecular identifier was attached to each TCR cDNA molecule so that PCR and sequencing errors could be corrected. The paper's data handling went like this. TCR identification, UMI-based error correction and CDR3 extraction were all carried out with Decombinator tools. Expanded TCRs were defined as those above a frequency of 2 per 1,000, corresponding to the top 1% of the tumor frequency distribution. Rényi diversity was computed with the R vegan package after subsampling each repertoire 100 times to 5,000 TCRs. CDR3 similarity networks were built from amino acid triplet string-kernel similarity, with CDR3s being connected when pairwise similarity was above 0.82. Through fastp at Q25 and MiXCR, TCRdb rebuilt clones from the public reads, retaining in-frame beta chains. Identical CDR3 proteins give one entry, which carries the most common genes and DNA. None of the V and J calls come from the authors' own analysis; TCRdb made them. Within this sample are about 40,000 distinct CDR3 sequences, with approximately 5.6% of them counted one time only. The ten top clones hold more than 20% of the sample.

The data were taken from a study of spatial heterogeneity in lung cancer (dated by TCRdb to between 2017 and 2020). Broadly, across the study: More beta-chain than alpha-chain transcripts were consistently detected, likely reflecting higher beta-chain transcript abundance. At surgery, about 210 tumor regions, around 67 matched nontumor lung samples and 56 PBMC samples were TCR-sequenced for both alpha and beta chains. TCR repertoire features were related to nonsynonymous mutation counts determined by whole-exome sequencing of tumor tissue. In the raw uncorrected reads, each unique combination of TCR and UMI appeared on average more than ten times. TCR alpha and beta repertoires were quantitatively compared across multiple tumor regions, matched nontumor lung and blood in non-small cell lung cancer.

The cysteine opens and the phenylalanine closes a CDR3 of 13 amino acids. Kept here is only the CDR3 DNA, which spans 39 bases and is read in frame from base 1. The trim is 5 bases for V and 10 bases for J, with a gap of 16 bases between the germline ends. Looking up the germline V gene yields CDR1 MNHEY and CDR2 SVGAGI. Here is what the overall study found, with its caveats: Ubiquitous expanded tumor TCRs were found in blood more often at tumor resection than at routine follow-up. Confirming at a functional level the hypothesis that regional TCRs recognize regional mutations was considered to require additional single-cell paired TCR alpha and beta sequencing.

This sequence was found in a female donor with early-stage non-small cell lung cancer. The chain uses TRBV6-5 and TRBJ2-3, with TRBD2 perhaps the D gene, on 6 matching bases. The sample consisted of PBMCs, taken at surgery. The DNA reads TGTGCCAGCAGTCCAACTAGCCCCCCTTCGCAGTATTTT. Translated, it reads CASSPTSPPSQYF.